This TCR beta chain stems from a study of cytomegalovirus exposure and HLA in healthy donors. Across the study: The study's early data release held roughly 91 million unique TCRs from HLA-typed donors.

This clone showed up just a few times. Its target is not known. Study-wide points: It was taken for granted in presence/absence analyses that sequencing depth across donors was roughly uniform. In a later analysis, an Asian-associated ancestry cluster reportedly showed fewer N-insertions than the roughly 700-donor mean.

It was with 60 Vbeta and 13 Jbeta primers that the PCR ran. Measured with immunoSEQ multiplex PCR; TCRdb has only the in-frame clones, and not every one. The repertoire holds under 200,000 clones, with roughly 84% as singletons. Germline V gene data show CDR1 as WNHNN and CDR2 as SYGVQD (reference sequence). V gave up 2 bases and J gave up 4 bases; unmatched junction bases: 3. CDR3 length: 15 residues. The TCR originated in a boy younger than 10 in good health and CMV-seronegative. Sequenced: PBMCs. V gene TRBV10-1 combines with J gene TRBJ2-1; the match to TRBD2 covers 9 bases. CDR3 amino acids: CASSESGRSYNEQFF. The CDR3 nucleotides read TGCGCCAGCAGTGAGAGCGGGAGGAGTTACAATGAGCAGTTCTTC.